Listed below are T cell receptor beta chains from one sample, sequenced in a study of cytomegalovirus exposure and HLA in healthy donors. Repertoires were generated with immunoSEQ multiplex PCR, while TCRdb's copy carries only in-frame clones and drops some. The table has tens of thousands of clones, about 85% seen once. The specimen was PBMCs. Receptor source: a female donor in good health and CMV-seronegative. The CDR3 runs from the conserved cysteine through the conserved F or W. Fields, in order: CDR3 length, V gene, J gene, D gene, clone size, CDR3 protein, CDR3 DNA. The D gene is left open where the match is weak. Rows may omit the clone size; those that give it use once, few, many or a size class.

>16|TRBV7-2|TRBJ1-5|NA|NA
CASSLEVGGANQPQHF
TGTGCCAGCAGCTTAGAGGTGGGAGGAGCCAATCAGCCCCAGCATTTT
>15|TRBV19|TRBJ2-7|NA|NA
CASSIAGDYYREQYF
TGTGCCAGTAGTATAGCAGGGGACTACTATCGGGAGCAGTACTTC
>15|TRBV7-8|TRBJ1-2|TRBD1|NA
CASSFAGTGNYGYTF
TGTGCCAGCAGCTTCGCCGGGACAGGGAACTATGGCTACACCTTC
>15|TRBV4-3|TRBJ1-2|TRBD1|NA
CASSARDRGRDGYTF
TGCGCCAGCAGCGCCCGGGACAGGGGGCGCGATGGCTACACCTTC
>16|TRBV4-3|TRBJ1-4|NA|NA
CASSQGGGAINEKLFF
TGCGCCAGCAGCCAAGGTGGCGGTGCGATAAATGAAAAACTGTTTTTT
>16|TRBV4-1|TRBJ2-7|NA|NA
CASSQDPQGRYYEQYF
TGCGCCAGCAGCCAAGATCCGCAGGGCCGCTACTACGAGCAGTACTTC
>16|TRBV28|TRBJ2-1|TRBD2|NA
CASSLSGTSGHNEQFF
TGTGCCAGCAGTTTATCCGGGACTAGCGGCCACAATGAGCAGTTCTTC
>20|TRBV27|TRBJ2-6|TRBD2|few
CASSLLGSGRARSGANVLTF
TGTGCCAGCAGTTTATTGGGTAGCGGGAGGGCCCGCTCTGGGGCCAACGTCCTGACTTTC
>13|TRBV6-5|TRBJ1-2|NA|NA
CASSYARANGYTF
TGTGCCAGCAGTTATGCCAGGGCGAATGGCTACACCTTC
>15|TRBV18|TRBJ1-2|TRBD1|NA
CASSLRQGAGDGYTF
TGTGCCAGCTCACTCAGACAGGGGGCGGGCGATGGCTACACCTTC
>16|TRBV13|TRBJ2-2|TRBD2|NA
CASSLRGLAGTGELFF
TGTGCCAGCAGCTTAAGGGGACTAGCCGGCACCGGGGAGCTGTTTTTT
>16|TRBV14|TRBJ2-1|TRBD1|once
CASSQDLGTGKVEQFF
TGTGCCAGCAGCCAAGATCTTGGGACAGGGAAAGTTGAGCAGTTCTTC
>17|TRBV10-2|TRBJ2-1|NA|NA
CASSESIQATNYNEQFF
TGCGCCAGCAGTGAGTCGATCCAAGCTACCAACTACAATGAGCAGTTCTTC
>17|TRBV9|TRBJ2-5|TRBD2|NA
CASSVRDAGGWGETQYF
TGTGCCAGCAGCGTAAGGGACGCGGGGGGGTGGGGAGAGACCCAGTACTTC
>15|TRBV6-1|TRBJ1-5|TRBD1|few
CASRTTGGGNQPQHF
TGTGCCAGCAGAACGACAGGGGGCGGCAATCAGCCCCAGCATTTT
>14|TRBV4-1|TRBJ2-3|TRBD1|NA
CASSQGFGQGAQYF
TGCGCCAGCAGCCAGGGTTTCGGACAGGGCGCGCAGTATTTT
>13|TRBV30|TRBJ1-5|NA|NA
CAWSSGGNQPQHF
TGTGCCTGGAGTAGTGGAGGCAATCAGCCCCAGCATTTT
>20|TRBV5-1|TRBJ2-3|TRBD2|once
CASSAEPGLAGGGGYWAQYF
TGCGCCAGCAGCGCGGAACCGGGACTAGCGGGAGGAGGGGGATATTGGGCGCAGTATTTT
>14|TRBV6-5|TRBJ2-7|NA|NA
CASSSDYARYEQYF
TGTGCCAGCAGTTCTGATTATGCGCGCTACGAGCAGTACTTC
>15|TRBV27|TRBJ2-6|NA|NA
CASRIGVGGANGLTF
TGTGCCAGCAGAATTGGGGTGGGTGGGGCCAACGGCCTGACTTTC
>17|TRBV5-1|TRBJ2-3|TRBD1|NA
CASRLELGQGGTDTQYF
TGCGCCAGCAGATTGGAGTTGGGACAGGGTGGTACAGATACGCAGTATTTT
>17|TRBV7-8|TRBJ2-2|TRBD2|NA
CASSSPRGLANTGELFF
TGTGCCAGCAGCTCCCCGCGGGGACTAGCCAACACCGGGGAGCTGTTTTTT
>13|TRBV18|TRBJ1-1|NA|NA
CASSGGGNTEAFF
TGTGCCAGCTCAGGGGGGGGCAACACTGAAGCTTTCTTT
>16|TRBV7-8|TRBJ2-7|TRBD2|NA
CASSLAGLAGPYEQYF
TGTGCCAGCAGCTTAGCTGGACTAGCGGGACCCTACGAGCAGTACTTC
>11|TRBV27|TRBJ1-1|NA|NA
CASSWGAEAFF
TGTGCCAGCAGTTGGGGGGCTGAAGCTTTCTTT
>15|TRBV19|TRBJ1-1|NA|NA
CASSNIRVRDTEAFF
TGTGCCAGTAGTAATATCAGGGTAAGGGACACTGAAGCTTTCTTT
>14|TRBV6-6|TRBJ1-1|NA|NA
CASRMLQYFSEAFF
TGTGCCAGCAGGATGTTACAGTATTTCTCTGAAGCTTTCTTT
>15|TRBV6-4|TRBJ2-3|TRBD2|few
CASSDSSGATDTQYF
TGTGCCAGCAGTGACTCTAGCGGGGCCACAGATACGCAGTATTTT
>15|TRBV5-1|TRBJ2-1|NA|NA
CASSLDTSSYNEQFF
TGCGCCAGCAGCCTCGACACAAGCTCCTACAATGAGCAGTTCTTC
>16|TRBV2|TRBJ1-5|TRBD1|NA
CASSESRGRGNQPQHF
TGTGCCAGCAGTGAGTCCAGGGGGCGAGGCAATCAGCCCCAGCATTTT